The 21 T cell receptor beta chains below were found in one sample sequenced in a study of blood T cells in healthy people across ages. Through a sample-barcoded 5' primer and a J-beta primer mix, a second PCR was run for roughly 6 to 11 cycles. Each CDR3 protein gets one entry after TCRdb re-called the 5' RACE reads with MiXCR. The sample yields around 940,000 distinct CDR3 sequences, around 54% seen once. Material: blood. The receptors stem from a woman aged 55-69 years in good health.

V is TRBV28 and J is TRBJ2-7, with D perhaps TRBD2 (6 bases). The V end was cut by 11 bases, the J end by 0 bases, with 14 bases between. There are 13 residues in the CDR3. The germline V gene encodes CDR1 MDHEN and CDR2 SYDVKM. The CDR3 reads CAGRDSISYEQYF. Written as DNA, the CDR3 is TGTGCCGGACGGGACTCCATCTCCTACGAGCAGTACTTC.

The CDR3: CSGVNEQFF. For the CDR3, the DNA is TGCAGTGGAGTGAATGAGCAGTTCTTC. The V and J genes are TRBV20-1 and TRBJ2-1, with unresolved D. Germline CDR1 is DFQATT and CDR2 is SNEGSKA (reference sequence). This CDR3 has 9 amino acids. Trimming took 7 bases from V and 7 from J, leaving 5 bases between them.

The table lists this clonotype with a few counts. V is TRBV29-1 and J is TRBJ2-7; TRBD2 might be the D (7 bases). The V end lost 7 bases, the J end lost 3 bases, and 19 bases lay between the germline ends. Germline assignment: CDR1 SQVTM and CDR2 ANQGSEA. The CDR3 is 14 residues long. CDR3 bases: TGCAGCGCCCGGGGGGCAGGCCAGAACTACGAGCAGTACTTC. It translates to CSARGAGQNYEQYF.

The chain uses TRBV4-3 and TRBJ2-5; D not certain. Germline CDR1 and CDR2: LGHNA and YSLEER. The CDR3 totals 14 residues. With 1 base removed from V and 11 bases from J, the gap between germline ends came to 17 bases. This chain's CDR3 is CASSQVFNFNEQYF. CDR3 nucleotides: TGCGCCAGCAGCCAAGTGTTCAATTTCAATGAGCAGTACTTC.

CDR3 protein: CSVGGWAGYPYNEQFF. CDR3 DNA sequence: TGCAGCGTTGGGGGTTGGGCAGGGTACCCCTACAATGAGCAGTTCTTC. This chain uses TRBV29-1 with TRBJ2-1, with a possible D match to TRBD1 (5 bases). The CDR3 covers 16 residues. Germline CDR1 and CDR2: SQVTM and ANQGSEA. V gave up 4 bases and J gave up 2 bases, with 18 bases separating them.

This clonotype has only a few counts. This sequence joins TRBV7-2 and TRBJ1-2; possibly TRBD1 for D (5 bases). The V end lost 1 base, the J end lost 5 bases, and 11 bases lay between the germline ends. The CDR3 covers 14 residues. The germline V gene has CDR1 SGHTA and CDR2 FQGNSA. CDR3: CASSLGPGSYGYTF. CDR3 nucleotides: TGTGCCAGCAGCTTAGGGCCAGGGTCTTATGGCTACACCTTC.

This chain links TRBV29-1 with TRBJ2-7; 11 bases map to TRBD2. After removal of 4 bases from V and 3 bases from J, the junction contained 8 bases not matched to a gene. Per the germline V gene, CDR1 is SQVTM and CDR2 is ANQGSEA. The CDR3 is 15 amino acids. CDR3 amino acids: CSVGILAGGNYEQYF. The CDR3 nucleotides are TGCAGCGTTGGCATTCTAGCGGGGGGTAACTACGAGCAGTACTTC.

Notes on this clonotype: A read error may produce the germline difference seen at one junction end. The V and J genes are TRBV7-2 and TRBJ2-1; TRBD2 matches 7 bases. This CDR3 region has 14 residues. Germline CDR1 SGHTA, CDR2 FQGNSA. This CDR3 reads CASSLNGGYNEQFF. The CDR3, as DNA: TGCGCCAGCAGCTTAAACGGGGGGTACAATGAGCAGTTCTTC.

The chain recombines TRBV12-3 or TRBV12-4 with TRBJ2-7; 11 positions match TRBD1. The CDR3 length is 16 residues. Trimming took 5 bases from V and 0 from J; bases not matched to a gene: 6. The CDR3 sequence is CASSPAGTGGSYEQYF. In DNA form, the CDR3 reads TGTGCCAGCAGTCCCGCCGGGACAGGGGGCTCCTACGAGCAGTACTTC.

This chain uses TRBV5-1 with TRBJ2-3; D is ambiguous. The germline CDR1 and CDR2 sequences are SGHRS and YFSETQ. This CDR3 has 13 residues. Deletions cut 4 bases from V and 6 bases from J, with 12 bases between. DNA for the CDR3: TGCGCCAGCAGCGAAATAACCGGGGATACGCAGTATTTT. It encodes CASSEITGDTQYF.

This clonotype was found a few times. The chain is built from TRBV7-2 and TRBJ2-1; 14 bases agree with TRBD2. The CDR3 consists of 16 residues. Germline CDR1 and CDR2: SGHTA and FQGNSA. Trimming took 5 bases from V and 7 from J; bases not matched to a gene: 7. CDR3 in amino acids: CASSLTGTSGRNEQFF. The CDR3 DNA is TGTGCCAGCAGCCTAACCGGGACTAGCGGGAGAAATGAGCAGTTCTTC.

This clonotype was seen more than once but under ten times. V and J are TRBV4-3 and TRBJ2-5; no firm D call. CDR1 is LGHNA, CDR2 YSLEER, per germline. The CDR3 covers 13 residues. V was trimmed by 4 bases and J by 0 bases, leaving 6 bases between them. CDR3 sequence reads: CASSLEHQETQYF. For the CDR3, the DNA is TGCGCCAGCAGCCTCGAACACCAAGAGACCCAGTACTTC.

This clonotype was detected only a few times. The chain combines TRBV27 with TRBJ1-2, with D unresolved. V was trimmed by 4 bases and J by 8 bases, leaving 11 bases between them. The CDR3 has 12 amino acids. Germline V gives CDR1 MNHEY, CDR2 SMNVEV (reference sequence). The CDR3 DNA reads as TGTGCCAGCAGTTCGACCGCGGGAGGCTACACCTTC. Its protein product is CASSSTAGGYTF.

This clonotype was counted a few times. CDR3 protein: CSATPLQAGTAAQYF. The CDR3 DNA follows: TGCAGTGCTACACCCCTTCAGGCGGGGACTGCCGCGCAGTACTTC. This chain joins TRBV20-1 and TRBJ2-5; perhaps TRBD2 as D (6 bases). Trimming removed 4 bases at V and 11 bases at J, with 26 bases between. This CDR3 is built from 15 residues. CDR1 is DFQATT and CDR2 is SNEGSKA in the germline V gene (reference sequence).

This clonotype has only a few counts. The rearrangement joins TRBV6-6 to TRBJ2-5, with unresolved D. The CDR3 is 12 residues long. Per germline, CDR1 MNHNY and CDR2 SVGAGI (reference sequence). The V and J ends lost 7 bases and 13 bases respectively, with 19 bases between them. The CDR3 DNA is TGTGCCAGCATTGACGGTGGCGCTTACCGGTACTTC. Translated, it gives CASIDGGAYRYF.

The chain links TRBV6-1 to TRBJ2-1; tentative D call: TRBD2 (5 bases). CDR3 length: 15 amino acids. The V end was cut by 10 bases, the J end by 3 bases, with 19 bases between. Germline CDR1 and CDR2: MNHNS and SASEGT. The DNA for the CDR3 is TGTGCCACCCACCAGAACGCGGGCTACTACAATGAGCAGTTCTTC. Its translation is CATHQNAGYYNEQFF.

The chain combines TRBV15 with TRBJ2-5, with 10 bases aligning to TRBD2. The J call may be in error: the DNA end matches TRBJ2-7 better. CDR3 size: 17 residues. The V gene's germline CDR1 is LNHNV and CDR2 YYDKDF (reference sequence). CDR3 amino acids: CALPTPRTSGNTYEQYF. The CDR3 DNA sequence: TGTGCCCTCCCTACACCCCGGACTAGCGGAAATACCTACGAGCAGTACTTC.

The genes are TRBV29-1 and TRBJ2-7; 10 bases match TRBD1. The CDR3 is 15 amino acids. Germline loops: CDR1 SQVTM, CDR2 ANQGSEA. V shed 6 bases, J shed 1 base, and the junction held 9 bases outside the gene matches. DNA of the CDR3: TGCAGCGTACCCGGGACAGGGGAAAAGTCCTACGAGCAGTACTTC. Translated, it gives CSVPGTGEKSYEQYF.

There are a few counts of this clonotype. The chain links TRBV29-1 to TRBJ2-7; 13 bases are a match to TRBD2. The CDR3 totals 22 residues. Germline values: CDR1 SQVTM, CDR2 ANQGSEA. V lost 4 bases and J lost 1; bases outside the gene matches: 25. CDR3 loop: CSVAGSDLLTSGRAPGSYEQYF. Written as DNA, the CDR3 is TGCAGCGTTGCGGGGTCCGACCTTTTAACTAGCGGGAGGGCGCCGGGGTCCTACGAGCAGTACTTC.

This clonotype was seen only a few times. The chain uses TRBV6-1 and TRBJ1-5; D might be TRBD1 (6 bases). V was shortened by 3 bases and J by 3 bases, with 15 bases between the two germline ends. Germline CDR1 reads MNHNS; CDR2 reads SASEGT. This CDR3 has 16 amino acids. CDR3 sequence: CASSDFRQAHNQPQHF. The DNA of the CDR3 is TGTGCCAGCAGTGACTTTCGACAGGCTCACAATCAGCCCCAGCATTTT.

V is TRBV28 and J is TRBJ2-1; D not resolved. CDR3 size: 14 residues. From germline, CDR1 is MDHEN and CDR2 SYDVKM. The germline V and J ends were trimmed by 5 bases and 2 bases, with 10 bases remaining between them. CDR3 DNA sequence: TGTGCCAGCAGTCTCCGCACCACCTACAATGAGCAGTTCTTC. This gives the protein CASSLRTTYNEQFF.